The count of the clone carrying this T cell receptor (beta chain) is one. Its antigen is not identified. This sample was included in a study of T cell repertoires in ileal Crohn's disease. Study-wide background: Thiopurines (approximately 10) or anti-TNF agents (approximately 19) were given postoperatively to about half.

Sequencing used immunoSEQ multiplex PCR; TCRdb keeps in-frame clones, though not all of them. The repertoire holds about 5,600 clones, approximately 86% seen once, with over 9.5% in the top ten. Study results and caveats: Clonal expansions were more frequent in active smokers than non-smokers at surgery. Clonality above 26.8% at surgery always came with endoscopic recurrence.

Deletions cut 3 bases from V and 8 bases from J, with 7 bases between. From germline, CDR1 is SEHNR and CDR2 FQNEAQ (reference sequence). The CDR3 contains 12 residues. The TCR sequence derives from an adult with Crohn's disease. V is TRBV7-9 and J is TRBJ2-2; D uncertain. The specimen was ileal tissue. Here the CDR3 reads CASSLTWGELFF. In DNA form, the CDR3 reads TGTGCCAGCAGCTTGACTTGGGGGGAGCTGTTTTTT.